A selection of T cell receptor beta chains follows, all from one sample in a study of identical twins. TCRdb called the 5' RACE reads again in MiXCR, with one record for every CDR3 protein. The sample yields 550,000 to 800,000 distinct CDR3 sequences, under 8.5% seen once. This sample was also put to use in a study of yellow fever vaccine responses in identical twins.

Sequenced material: PBMCs. Receptors were obtained from a woman between 18 and 30 years old in good health. The CDR3 runs from the conserved cysteine through the conserved F or W. The order of the fields is J gene, clone size, V gene, D gene, CDR3 protein, CDR3 DNA. A D gene is named only where the DNA matches it firmly. The size entry is marked missing in some rows and otherwise reads once, few, many or a size class.

j_gene: TRBJ1-6
abundance: few
v_gene: TRBV6-5
d_gene: TRBD1
CDR3aa: CASSYSKGAYSPLHF
CDR3nt: TGTGCCAGCAGTTACTCGAAGGGGGCTTATTCACCCCTCCACTTT

j_gene: TRBJ2-5
abundance: few
v_gene: TRBV28
d_gene: .
CDR3aa: CASIPIDNINQETQYF
CDR3nt: TGTGCCAGCATCCCGATCGACAACATCAACCAAGAGACCCAGTACTTC

j_gene: TRBJ1-2
abundance: few
v_gene: TRBV5-5
d_gene: .
CDR3aa: CASSLARDGYTF
CDR3nt: TGTGCCAGCAGCTTGGCGCGGGATGGCTACACCTTC

j_gene: TRBJ2-6
abundance: many
v_gene: TRBV12-3/TRBV12-4
d_gene: .
CDR3aa: CASRHSGANVLTF
CDR3nt: TGTGCCAGCAGGCATTCTGGGGCCAACGTCCTGACTTTC

j_gene: TRBJ2-3
abundance: .
v_gene: TRBV10-3
d_gene: .
CDR3aa: CAISEEGRSTDTQYF
CDR3nt: TGTGCCATCAGTGAAGAGGGCCGTAGCACAGATACGCAGTATTTT

j_gene: TRBJ2-1
abundance: .
v_gene: TRBV18
d_gene: .
CDR3aa: CASSPPRKLSYNEQFF
CDR3nt: TGTGCCAGCTCACCACCCAGAAAACTTTCCTACAATGAGCAGTTCTTC

j_gene: TRBJ2-3
abundance: many
v_gene: TRBV12-3/TRBV12-4
d_gene: TRBD2
CDR3aa: CASSPGLAGVTDTQYF
CDR3nt: TGTGCCAGCAGTCCGGGACTAGCGGGAGTAACAGATACGCAGTATTTT

j_gene: TRBJ2-3
abundance: few
v_gene: TRBV11-1
d_gene: TRBD2
CDR3aa: CASSLGLAGGSSADTQYF
CDR3nt: TGTGCCAGCAGCTTAGGGCTAGCGGGGGGTTCCTCCGCAGATACGCAGTATTTT

j_gene: TRBJ2-1
abundance: many
v_gene: TRBV5-1
d_gene: TRBD2
CDR3aa: CASSLGAGINNEQFF
CDR3nt: TGCGCCAGCAGCTTGGGAGCGGGAATCAACAATGAGCAGTTCTTC

j_gene: TRBJ2-5
abundance: few
v_gene: TRBV20-1
d_gene: .
CDR3aa: CSARLQWIETQYF
CDR3nt: TGCAGTGCTAGGCTTCAGTGGATCGAGACCCAGTACTTC

j_gene: TRBJ2-2
abundance: many
v_gene: TRBV15
d_gene: TRBD1
CDR3aa: CATSQTGGNTGELFF
CDR3nt: TGTGCCACCAGCCAAACAGGGGGGAACACCGGGGAGCTGTTTTTT

j_gene: TRBJ1-1
abundance: .
v_gene: TRBV29-1
d_gene: .
CDR3aa: CSVVLGGDTEAFF
CDR3nt: TGCAGCGTTGTGCTGGGGGGTGACACTGAAGCTTTCTTT

j_gene: TRBJ2-2
abundance: many
v_gene: TRBV3-1
d_gene: .
CDR3aa: CASSQEPGSNTGELFF
CDR3nt: TGTGCCAGCAGCCAAGAACCAGGGTCGAACACCGGGGAGCTGTTTTTT

j_gene: TRBJ2-7
abundance: many
v_gene: TRBV10-3
d_gene: .
CDR3aa: CAISELSGSNYEQYF
CDR3nt: TGTGCCATCAGTGAGTTGTCGGGTTCTAATTACGAGCAGTACTTC

j_gene: TRBJ2-3
abundance: many
v_gene: TRBV12-3/TRBV12-4
d_gene: TRBD1
CDR3aa: CASTDRGSSTDTQYF
CDR3nt: TGTGCCAGCACCGACAGGGGTTCTAGCACAGATACGCAGTATTTT

j_gene: TRBJ1-5
abundance: few
v_gene: TRBV28
d_gene: .
CDR3aa: CASRIRPGRLQHF
CDR3nt: TGTGCCAGCAGGATCAGGCCCGGGAGGCTCCAGCATTTT

j_gene: TRBJ1-4
abundance: many
v_gene: TRBV10-3
d_gene: .
CDR3aa: CAISESTSEKLFF
CDR3nt: TGTGCCATCAGTGAGTCGACGAGTGAAAAACTGTTTTTT

j_gene: TRBJ2-3
abundance: .
v_gene: TRBV3-1
d_gene: TRBD2
CDR3aa: CASTPGVTSGRAMVADTQYF
CDR3nt: TGTGCCAGCACCCCTGGGGTGACTAGCGGGAGGGCCATGGTGGCAGATACGCAGTATTTT